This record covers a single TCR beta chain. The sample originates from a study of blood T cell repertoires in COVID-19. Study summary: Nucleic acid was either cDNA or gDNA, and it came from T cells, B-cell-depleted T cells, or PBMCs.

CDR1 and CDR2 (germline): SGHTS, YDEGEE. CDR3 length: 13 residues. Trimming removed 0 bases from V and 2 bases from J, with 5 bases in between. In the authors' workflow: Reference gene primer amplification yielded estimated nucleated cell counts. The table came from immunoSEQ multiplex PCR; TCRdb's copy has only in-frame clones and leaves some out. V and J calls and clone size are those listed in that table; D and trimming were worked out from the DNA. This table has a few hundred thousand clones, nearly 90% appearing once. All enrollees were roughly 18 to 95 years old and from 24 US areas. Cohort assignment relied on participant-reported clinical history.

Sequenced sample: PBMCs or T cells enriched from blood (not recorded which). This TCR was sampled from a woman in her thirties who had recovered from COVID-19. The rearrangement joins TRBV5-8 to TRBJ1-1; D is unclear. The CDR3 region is CASSLAPNTEAFF. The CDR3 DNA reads TGTGCCAGCAGCTTGGCCCCAAACACTGAAGCTTTCTTT.